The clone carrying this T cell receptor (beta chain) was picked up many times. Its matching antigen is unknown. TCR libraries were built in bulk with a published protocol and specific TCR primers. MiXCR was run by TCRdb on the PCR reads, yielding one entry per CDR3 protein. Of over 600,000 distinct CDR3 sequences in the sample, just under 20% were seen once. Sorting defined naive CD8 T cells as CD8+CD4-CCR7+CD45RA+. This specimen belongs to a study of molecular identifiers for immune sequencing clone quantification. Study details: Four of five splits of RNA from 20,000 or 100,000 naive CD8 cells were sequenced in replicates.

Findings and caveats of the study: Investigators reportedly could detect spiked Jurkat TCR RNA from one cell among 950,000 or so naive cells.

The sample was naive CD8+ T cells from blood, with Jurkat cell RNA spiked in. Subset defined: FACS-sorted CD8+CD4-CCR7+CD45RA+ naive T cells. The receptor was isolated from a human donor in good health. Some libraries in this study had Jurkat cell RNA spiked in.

The DNA for the CDR3 is TGCAGTGCTAGTCGGCAGGGGGAGACCCAGTACTTC. It is translated as CSASRQGETQYF. The chain carries TRBV20-1 and TRBJ2-5; D perhaps matches TRBD1 (6 bases). Trimming shortened V by 3 bases and J by 5 bases, and 10 bases separated the two germline ends. CDR3 length: 12 residues. Germline V gene data show CDR1 as DFQATT and CDR2 as SNEGSKA (reference sequence).